This entry lists 14 T cell receptor beta chains sequenced from one sample in a study of OX40 agonist ivuxolimab in advanced cancers. Repertoires were generated with immunoSEQ multiplex PCR, while TCRdb's copy carries only in-frame clones and drops some. The sample shows 65,000 to 90,000 clones, 85% of them seen only once. Sequenced here: CD4+ or CD8+ T cells sorted from blood, sampled in a trial of the OX40 agonist ivuxolimab. The receptors were gathered from an adult with an advanced solid tumor such as melanoma, head and neck, liver or kidney cancer.

The chain has TRBV5-1 and TRBJ2-4; 7 nucleotides match TRBD1. Per the germline V gene, CDR1 is SGHRS and CDR2 is YFSETQ. The V gene end was trimmed by 4 bases and the J gene end by 5 bases; junction bases not matched to a gene: 3. The CDR3 has 13 residues. This CDR3 is CASSPGQENIQYF. The CDR3 bases are TGCGCCAGCAGCCCCGGACAGGAAAACATTCAGTACTTC.

The J gene is TRBJ1-5, the V gene TRBV2; 8 positions match TRBD1. V trimming: 8 bases; J trimming: 7 bases; junction bases outside the gene matches: 4. The V gene's germline CDR1 is SNHLY and CDR2 FYNNEI. This CDR3 contains 12 residues. This chain's CDR3 is CASGTGRQPQHF. The CDR3 DNA reads as TGTGCCAGCGGGACAGGCCGGCAGCCCCAGCATTTT.

CDR3 in DNA: TGTGCTAGTGGTTTCAGTCCCTCCCTCCACTTT. Translation: CASGFSPSLHF. V is TRBV12-5 and J is TRBJ1-6; unclear D gene. CDR1 and CDR2 (germline): LGHNT, FRNRAP. There are 11 residues in the CDR3. V was shortened by 3 bases and J by 14 bases, with 8 bases between the two germline ends.

This clone was seen once. For the CDR3, the DNA is TGCGCCAGCAGCTTGGGGACAGGACAGTTCCCGGGGGGCTATGGCTACACCTTC. Its protein is CASSLGTGQFPGGYGYTF. The V gene is TRBV5-1, the J gene TRBJ1-2, with TRBD1 matching 7 bases. Germline loops: CDR1 SGHRS, CDR2 YFSETQ. CDR3 length equals 18 residues. The J segment lost 4 bases and the V segment lost 0 bases, leaving 15 bases of the junction unmatched. Variable domain in full (rest from reference TRBV5-1 and TRBJ1-2): KAGVTQTPRYLIKTRGQQVTLSCSPISGHRSVSWYQQTPGQGLQFLFEYFSETQRNKGNFPGRFSGRQFSNSRSEMNVSTLELGDSALYLCASSLGTGQFPGGYGYTFGSGTRLTVV.

V and J are TRBV11-1 and TRBJ2-5; D uncertain. Germline CDR1 SGHAT, CDR2 FQDESV (reference sequence). The CDR3 covers 11 residues. V lost 5 bases and J lost 9, with 10 bases in between. This CDR3 reads CASSLKGSQYF. CDR3 bases: TGTGCCAGCAGCCTTAAGGGCTCCCAGTACTTC.

For this clone: In the same sample, other DNA sequences code for this CDR3. The chain recombines TRBV4-3 with TRBJ2-2, with unresolved D. V was pared by 1 base and J by 5 bases, with 2 bases between. This CDR3 is built from 12 residues. Germline V CDR1 and CDR2: LGHNA, YSLEER. DNA for the CDR3: TGCGCCAGCAGCCAAGGGACCGGGGAGCTGTTTTTT. Encoded protein: CASSQGTGELFF.

The chain couples TRBV5-1 to TRBJ2-5, with 8 positions matching TRBD2. V trimming: 10 bases; J trimming: 3 bases; junction bases outside the gene matches: 17. The germline gives CDR1 SGHRS, CDR2 YFSETQ. The CDR3 runs to 16 residues. CDR3 protein: CASQEVAGSMEETQYF. The CDR3, as DNA: TGCGCCTCCCAGGAAGTAGCGGGGTCGATGGAAGAGACCCAGTACTTC.

This sequence joins TRBV11-2 and TRBJ2-5, with TRBD2 as a possible D gene (6 bases). The CDR3 runs to 14 residues. V lost 5 bases and J lost 9, with 19 bases in between. The germline V gene has CDR1 SGHAT and CDR2 FQNNGV. Here the CDR3 reads CASSANWEARPQYF. The CDR3 bases are TGTGCCAGCAGCGCCAATTGGGAGGCAAGGCCCCAGTACTTC.

The chain combines TRBV7-6 with TRBJ2-7; D call uncertain. This CDR3 has 13 residues. V was cut by 2 bases and J by 3 bases, with 8 bases left in between. Germline CDR1 and CDR2: SGHVS and FNYEAQ. Written as DNA, the CDR3 is TGTGCCAGCAGCTTAAATGAGGTCTACGAGCAGTACTTC. This encodes CASSLNEVYEQYF. The full variable domain, its missing parts supplied by reference TRBV7-6 and TRBJ2-7, is GAGVSQSPRYKVTKRGQDVALRCDPISGHVSLYWYRQALGQGPEFLTYFNYEAQQDKSGLPNDRFSAERPEGSISTLTIQRTEQRDSAMYRCASSLNEVYEQYFGPGTRLTVT.

This chain links TRBV28 with TRBJ1-4; no clear D gene. Germline V lookup: CDR1 MDHEN, CDR2 SYDVKM. This CDR3 comprises 15 residues. Trimming removed 4 bases at V and 8 bases at J, with 17 bases between. The CDR3 reads CASSSPSEATEKLFF. CDR3 nucleotide sequence: TGTGCCAGCAGTTCCCCTTCCGAGGCTACAGAAAAACTGTTTTTT.

The CDR3 region has the DNA TGTGCCAGTAGGGAAGGCCAGAGCTCTGGAAACACCATATATTTT. Translating gives CASREGQSSGNTIYF. The rearrangement links TRBV19 to TRBJ1-3; D gene uncertain. Germline V CDR1 and CDR2: LNHDA, SQIVND (reference sequence). V was trimmed by 6 bases and J by 0 bases, leaving 12 bases between them. The CDR3 consists of 15 residues.

This chain links TRBV6-5 with TRBJ2-6; D is perhaps TRBD1 or TRBD2 (6 bases each). The CDR3 has 13 residues. Germline V gene lookup returns CDR1 MNHEY and CDR2 SVGAGI. The V and J ends lost 10 bases and 8 bases respectively, with 15 bases between them. In nucleotides, the CDR3 is TGTGCCACCGGAGGGGGATGGCCCAACGTCCTGACTTTC. Translating it yields CATGGGWPNVLTF.

This chain connects TRBV18 to TRBJ1-4; TRBD1 agrees at 7 bases. The V and J ends lost 5 bases and 3 bases, in that order; junction bases with no gene match: 12. Germline loops: CDR1 KGHSH, CDR2 LQKENI. This CDR3 comprises 17 residues. The CDR3 nucleotides read TGTGCCAGCTCATTAGATATGAAGGGGGCATCTAATGAAAAACTGTTTTTT. This encodes CASSLDMKGASNEKLFF.

V is TRBV5-4 and J is TRBJ2-5, with D perhaps TRBD1 (6 bases). This CDR3 region has 14 residues. CDR1 SGHNT and CDR2 YYREEE come from the germline V gene (reference sequence). The V end lost 8 bases, the J end lost 8 bases, and 22 bases lay between the germline ends. CDR3 region: CASLGADEEATQYF. The CDR3 nucleotides are TGTGCCAGTCTGGGGGCGGATGAGGAAGCCACCCAGTACTTC.